This T cell receptor (beta chain) was retrieved from a study of blood T cell repertoires in COVID-19. The table lists this clone with a few counts. Sequencing used immunoSEQ multiplex PCR; TCRdb keeps in-frame clones, though not all of them. The sample records over 150,000 clones, around 84% being singletons. Germline loops: CDR1 MNHEY, CDR2 SMNVEV (reference sequence). The CDR3 extends over 18 amino acids. V lost 1 base, J lost 6 bases, and 15 bases stayed unmatched. What was sequenced was peripheral blood. This TCR was sampled from a human donor in a cohort sampled during active COVID-19. This sequence joins TRBV27 and TRBJ2-1; TRBD2 agrees at 7 bases. The CDR3 loop reads CASSLLSSRASGINEQFF. The CDR3 DNA is TGTGCCAGCAGTTTATTGAGTTCCAGGGCTAGCGGTATCAATGAGCAGTTCTTC.